The 30 T cell receptor beta chains reported below all come from one sample, sequenced in a study of blood T cells in healthy people across ages (dated by TCRdb to between 2014 and 2016). Library generation was performed with 5' RACE. TCRdb lists the instrument as Illumina HiSeq 2500. A second PCR of 7 to 11 cycles was performed with a sample-barcoded 5' primer and a J-beta primer mix. The raw public data were reprocessed by TCRdb itself: fastp quality trimming at Q25, MiXCR clonotype calling, in-frame beta chains only. For every CDR3 protein sequence, its rows merge into one entry that carries the most common genes and DNA. Across this sample there are about 680,000 distinct CDR3 sequences, with about 52% seen only once. The ten biggest clones cover 25% to 35% of the sample. The sequenced material came from blood. The source is a woman in her fifties or sixties in good health.

This clonotype was seen only a few times. The chain uses TRBV9 and TRBJ2-2, with D unresolved. With 0 bases removed from V and 2 bases from J, the gap between germline ends came to 5 bases. Germline CDR1 and CDR2: SGDLS and YYNGEE. The CDR3 is 14 residues long. In nucleotides, the CDR3 is TGTGCCAGCAGCGTAGTAGGTAACACCGGGGAGCTGTTTTTT. This encodes CASSVVGNTGELFF.

V and J are TRBV20-1 and TRBJ2-3; the match to TRBD2 covers 11 bases. Per the germline V gene, CDR1 is DFQATT and CDR2 is SNEGSKA (reference sequence). V trimming: 3 bases; J trimming: 5 bases; junction bases outside the gene matches: 13. CDR3 size: 17 residues. In DNA form, the CDR3 reads TGCAGTGCTAGGTGGTCTAGCGGGAGGACCAAACGAGATACGCAGTATTTT. This sequence encodes CSARWSSGRTKRDTQYF.

V is TRBV28 and J is TRBJ2-5; D ambiguous. The V gene's germline CDR1 is MDHEN and CDR2 SYDVKM. V shed 5 bases and J shed 4 bases, with 14 bases lying between them. The CDR3 extends over 14 amino acids. The CDR3, as DNA: TGTGCCAGCAGTGTATCTCAAACTCTAGAGACCCAGTACTTC. Amino acid sequence: CASSVSQTLETQYF.

The J gene is TRBJ1-1, the V gene TRBV20-1, with 8 positions matching TRBD1. The CDR3 contains 14 residues. Per germline, CDR1 DFQATT and CDR2 SNEGSKA (reference sequence). V dropped 4 bases and J dropped 5; count of bases not matched to a gene: 9. The CDR3 DNA is TGCAGTGCTAAGGACAGGGCGGTGCAGACTGAAGCTTTCTTT. As protein: CSAKDRAVQTEAFF.

This chain uses TRBV20-1 with TRBJ2-1, with 12 bases matching TRBD2. V lost 6 bases to trimming and J lost 7 bases; unmatched junction nucleotides: 13. The CDR3 runs to 16 residues. In germline, CDR1 is DFQATT, CDR2 SNEGSKA (reference sequence). The CDR3 loop is CSARKRTSGNKNEQFF. The CDR3 coding sequence is TGCAGTGCAAGGAAAAGGACTAGCGGGAATAAGAATGAGCAGTTCTTC.

This chain uses TRBV7-2 with TRBJ2-7; D unclear. Trimming pared 3 bases from V and 2 bases from J, leaving 14 bases between. Germline assignment: CDR1 SGHTA and CDR2 FQGNSA. The CDR3 length is 15 residues. The CDR3 coding sequence is TGTGCCAGCAGCTTCGACTCTACAGCTACCTACGAGCAGTACTTC. Translation gives CASSFDSTATYEQYF.

This clonotype was observed a handful of times. The gene calls are TRBV11-2 and TRBJ1-4; D uncertain. Deletions cut 5 bases from V and 3 bases from J, with 13 bases between. This CDR3 has 15 amino acids. Germline V CDR1 and CDR2: SGHAT, FQNNGV. CDR3 coding DNA: TGTGCCAGCAGCCCCGGCGCCGCGGCTAATGAAAAACTGTTTTTT. Its translation: CASSPGAAANEKLFF.

The chain has TRBV10-3 and TRBJ2-3; 11 nucleotides agree with TRBD2. This CDR3 spans 16 amino acids. Trimming removed 4 bases from V and 1 base from J; junction bases left unmatched: 4. Looked up from germline, CDR1 is ENHRY and CDR2 is SYGVKD. The CDR3 spells CAISGLAGGGTDTQYF. The CDR3 nucleotides read TGTGCCATCAGTGGGCTAGCGGGAGGTGGCACAGATACGCAGTATTTT.

This chain uses TRBV2 with TRBJ1-4; D is possibly TRBD1 (5 bases). The germline V gene has CDR1 SNHLY and CDR2 FYNNEI. The CDR3 is 13 residues long. The V and J ends lost 6 bases and 8 bases respectively, with 13 bases between them. The CDR3, as DNA: TGTGCCAGCAGGGGCCAGGGAAGAGAAAAACTGTTTTTT. Its protein is CASRGQGREKLFF.

Concerning this clonotype: Since a much larger clone is just one base distant, this may be a read error. V usage is TRBV20-1 and J usage is TRBJ1-2, with 8 bases matching TRBD1. This CDR3 is 14 amino acids long. Per germline, CDR1 DFQATT and CDR2 SNEGSKA (reference sequence). CDR3 nucleotide sequence: TGCAGTGCTAGGGGACAGGATACCAACTATGGCCACACCTTC. Protein product: CSARGQDTNYGHTF.

The CDR3 DNA sequence: TGTGCCAGCAGCGCAGCGGACAGACAGGGTCAGTACTTC. Amino acid sequence: CASSAADRQGQYF. V usage is TRBV7-3 and J usage is TRBJ2-7, with TRBD1 matching over 7 bases. The trim removed 5 bases at V and 10 bases at J, leaving 11 bases unmatched. This CDR3 has 13 amino acids. Looked up from germline, CDR1 is SGHTA and CDR2 is FQGTGA.

This clonotype was picked up a small number of times. The V and J genes are TRBV5-6 and TRBJ2-5; 8 nucleotides align to TRBD2. Losses at the gene ends were 5 bases for V and 3 bases for J; bases not matched to a gene: 3. Germline V gene sequence: CDR1 SGHDT, CDR2 YYEEEE. The CDR3 extends over 13 amino acids. CDR3 DNA: TGTGCCAGCAGTTCGGGACTAGAAGAGACCCAGTACTTC. Translating it yields CASSSGLEETQYF. Filled out from reference TRBV5-6 and TRBJ2-5, the complete variable domain reads DAGVTQSPTHLIKTRGQQVTLRCSPKSGHDTVSWYQQALGQGPQFIFQYYEEEERQRGNFPDRFSGHQFPNYSSELNVNALLLGDSALYLCASSSGLEETQYFGPGTRLLVL.

The chain has TRBV28 and TRBJ2-5; the D gene is possibly TRBD1 (5 bases). The CDR3 sequence is 14 residues long. Germline loops: CDR1 MDHEN, CDR2 SYDVKM. V lost 6 bases to trimming and J lost 1 base, with 12 bases between them. The CDR3 loop reads CASRLGPGQETQYF. CDR3 bases: TGTGCCAGCAGGCTGGGGCCGGGCCAAGAGACCCAGTACTTC.

This clonotype has a single count. The gene calls are TRBV3-1 and TRBJ2-7; D remains ambiguous. The CDR3 is 15 amino acids. V was pared by 1 base and J by 1 base, with 11 bases between. Germline V gene sequence: CDR1 LGHDT, CDR2 YNNKEL (reference sequence). Here the CDR3 reads CASSQGWGFSYEQYF. DNA for the CDR3: TGTGCCAGCAGCCAAGGCTGGGGATTTTCCTACGAGCAGTACTTC.

Concerning this clonotype: The junction and the germline gene differ at one end; a read error may be behind it. The chain carries TRBV6-6 and TRBJ2-7; 7 nucleotides line up with TRBD2. Per the germline V gene, CDR1 is MNHNY and CDR2 is SVGAGI (reference sequence). The CDR3 runs to 13 residues. DNA for the CDR3: TGTGCCAGCAGTTACATGTGGGACTACAAGCAGTACTTC. The encoded protein is CASSYMWDYKQYF.

Of note for this clonotype: One base away lies a much larger clone, so this may be a sequencing read error. The rearrangement uses TRBV20-1 and TRBJ2-5, with 7 bases lining up with TRBD2. This CDR3 has 14 residues. Germline CDR1 DFQATT, CDR2 SNEGSKA (reference sequence). CDR3 DNA: TGCGGTGCTAGCCCCGGGAGGACTGGGGAGACCCAGTACTTC. It encodes CGASPGRTGETQYF.

This clonotype was counted ten times or more. V is TRBV20-1 and J is TRBJ2-7, with a possible D match to TRBD2 (7 bases). Trimming took off 1 base at V and 3 bases at J, with 13 bases between the two ends. The CDR3 consists of 14 residues. The germline gives CDR1 DFQATT, CDR2 SNEGSKA (reference sequence). CDR3 nucleotide sequence: TGCAGTGCTAGAGGGGAGGGGGGGGGCTACGAGCAGTACTTC. This encodes CSARGEGGGYEQYF.

The J gene is TRBJ2-1, the V gene TRBV24-1, with 10 bases lining up with TRBD1. With 3 bases clipped from V and 1 base from J, the junction kept 2 bases outside the gene matches. The germline CDR1 and CDR2 sequences are KGHDR and SFDVKD. CDR3 size: 16 residues. Here the CDR3 DNA reads TGTGCCACCAGTGATCAGGACAGGGGGTCCTACAATGAGCAGTTCTTC. Protein sequence: CATSDQDRGSYNEQFF.

This clonotype appeared a few times. The chain links TRBV18 to TRBJ2-1, with D hard to call. The closer fit of TRBJ2-7 to the DNA end suggests the J call may be wrong. The CDR3 spans 15 residues. Germline lookup yields CDR1 KGHSH and CDR2 LQKENI. CDR3 amino acids: CASSPLERLYNEQYF. Written as DNA, the CDR3 is TGTGCCAGCTCACCCCTAGAGCGATTGTACAATGAGCAGTACTTC.

This clonotype was detected only a few times. This rearrangement joins TRBV15 to TRBJ1-4; TRBD1 aligns across 7 bases. V dropped 8 bases and J dropped 4; count of bases not matched to a gene: 7. The germline V gene encodes CDR1 LNHNV and CDR2 YYDKDF (reference sequence). CDR3 length: 14 residues. The CDR3 bases are TGTGCCACCTCTCCGGGACAGAGTAATGAAAAACTGTTTTTT. This codes for CATSPGQSNEKLFF.

This chain links TRBV20-1 with TRBJ1-6; no clear D gene. Germline CDR1 DFQATT, CDR2 SNEGSKA (reference sequence). V lost 3 bases to trimming and J lost 5 bases, with 8 bases between them. CDR3 length equals 13 residues. The CDR3 DNA reads as TGCAGTGCTAGTACAGCTCATAATTCACCCCTCCACTTT. Translating gives CSASTAHNSPLHF.

The chain uses TRBV20-1 and TRBJ1-1, with unresolved D. CDR1 and CDR2 from the germline V gene are DFQATT and SNEGSKA (reference sequence). This CDR3 comprises 14 residues. V gave up 2 bases and J gave up 0 bases, with 10 bases separating them. In DNA form, the CDR3 reads TGCAGTGCTAGACGCCGACGGGTGAACACTGAAGCTTTCTTT. Its translation: CSARRRRVNTEAFF.

The V and J genes are TRBV18 and TRBJ2-2, with D unresolved. Germline CDR1 KGHSH, CDR2 LQKENI. This CDR3 has 15 amino acids. V lost 2 bases and J lost 7, with 14 bases in between. In DNA, the CDR3 is TGTGCCAGCTCACCAGGAGCGTTTAGAGGCGGGGAGCTGTTTTTT. This translates into CASSPGAFRGGELFF.

The chain joins TRBV15 to TRBJ2-7, with 8 bases aligning to TRBD2. Per germline, CDR1 LNHNV and CDR2 YYDKDF (reference sequence). CDR3 length: 17 residues. The trim removed 4 bases at V and 0 bases at J, leaving 11 bases unmatched. CDR3 bases: TGTGCCACCAGCAATCCCCCCTGGCGGGAGGTCTCCTACGAGCAGTACTTC. Protein product: CATSNPPWREVSYEQYF. Looking up the rest from reference TRBV15 and TRBJ2-7 gives the full variable domain: DAMVIQNPRYQVTQFGKPVTLSCSQTLNHNVMYWYQQKSSQAPKLLFHYYDKDFNNEADTPDNFQSRRPNTSFCFLDIRSPGLGDTAMYLCATSNPPWREVSYEQYFGPGTRLTVT.

At least ten counts were recorded for this clonotype. This chain uses TRBV5-1 with TRBJ1-1; D gene ambiguous. The CDR3 extends over 13 amino acids. The V gene lost 0 bases and the J gene lost 1 base, with 4 bases spanning the gap. In germline, CDR1 is SGHRS, CDR2 YFSETQ. The CDR3 region has the DNA TGCGCCAGCAGCTTGGACAGGAACACTGAAGCTTTCTTT. Its translation: CASSLDRNTEAFF.

The chain couples TRBV4-3 to TRBJ2-3, with no clear D. There are 16 residues in the CDR3. The V gene's germline CDR1 is LGHNA and CDR2 YSLEER. Trimming cost V 0 bases and J 1 base, with 11 bases left between them. CDR3 DNA sequence: TGCGCCAGCAGCCAAGATTACCGGGTGGGCACAGATACGCAGTATTTT. This encodes CASSQDYRVGTDTQYF.

About this clonotype itself: The CDR3 end shows no conserved phenylalanine or tryptophan, and so a read error is likely. The rearrangement links TRBV27 to TRBJ2-5, with 8 bases lining up with TRBD2. The germline V gene encodes CDR1 MNHEY and CDR2 SMNVEV (reference sequence). V gave up 5 bases and J gave up 7 bases; unmatched junction bases: 24. The CDR3 spans 19 residues. The CDR3 coding sequence is TGTGCCAGCAGTACCCACATTACTAGCGGCCTAAAGAGAGGGGGGACCCAGTACTAC. Translated, it gives CASSTHITSGLKRGGTQYY.

V is TRBV5-1 and J is TRBJ2-3; D is ambiguous. The V gene lost 4 bases and the J gene lost 0 bases, with 9 bases spanning the gap. Per germline, CDR1 SGHRS and CDR2 YFSETQ. CDR3 size: 14 residues. This chain's CDR3 is CASSRSVSTDTQYF. CDR3 DNA sequence: TGCGCCAGCAGCCGGAGCGTGAGCACAGATACGCAGTATTTT.

This clonotype was detected ten times or more. This chain joins TRBV4-1 and TRBJ2-7; tentative D call: TRBD2 (6 bases). V was trimmed by 4 bases and J by 1 base, leaving 14 bases between them. This CDR3 contains 15 residues. Germline V gives CDR1 MGHRA, CDR2 YSYEKL. The CDR3 DNA sequence: TGCGCCAGCAGCCGCGACGGGACTTATTCCTACGAGCAGTACTTC. Translated, it gives CASSRDGTYSYEQYF.

On this clonotype itself: No DNA is shown, since the ends of the CDR3 on it are uncertain; the CDR3 is the one TCRdb lists. The rearrangement joins TRBV6-1 to TRBJ1-5; TRBD1 is taken as the D call from the table, unchecked against the DNA. CDR1 and CDR2 from the germline V gene are MNHNS and SASEGT. The length of the CDR3 is 15 amino acids, counting both ends. The CDR3 is CASSTSTGYNQPQHF.